The clone carrying this TCR beta chain came up a few times. What it recognizes is unknown. This sample was included in a study of T cells in Graves' hyperthyroidism and ophthalmopathy. Findings of the study overall: A model of 13 V-J features distinguished ophthalmopathy from stable hyperthyroidism. The model's output predicted ophthalmopathy at a median of around 6.9 months prior to onset.

The ends lost 5 bases at V and 3 bases at J; junction bases unmatched: 4. Per germline, CDR1 LGHDT and CDR2 YNNKEL (reference sequence). The length of the CDR3 is 15 residues. TCR beta CDR3 regions were amplified from RNA transcripts. Using the HTBI primer set, a first-round RT-PCR was run on the TCR CDR3. TCRdb fed the multiplex PCR reads into MiXCR, producing one record per CDR3 protein. This sample has hundreds of thousands of distinct CDR3 sequences, with 15% to 19% found just once. The rearrangement uses TRBV3-1 and TRBJ2-1; 10 bases are shared with TRBD1. This TCR was sampled from a woman between 18 and 30 years old with Graves' hyperthyroidism that later progressed to Graves' ophthalmopathy. The sequencing sample was made of blood. The DNA for the CDR3 is TGTGCCAGCAGCACCCGGACAGGGGGCTACAATGAGCAGTTCTTC. Its protein product is CASSTRTGGYNEQFF.